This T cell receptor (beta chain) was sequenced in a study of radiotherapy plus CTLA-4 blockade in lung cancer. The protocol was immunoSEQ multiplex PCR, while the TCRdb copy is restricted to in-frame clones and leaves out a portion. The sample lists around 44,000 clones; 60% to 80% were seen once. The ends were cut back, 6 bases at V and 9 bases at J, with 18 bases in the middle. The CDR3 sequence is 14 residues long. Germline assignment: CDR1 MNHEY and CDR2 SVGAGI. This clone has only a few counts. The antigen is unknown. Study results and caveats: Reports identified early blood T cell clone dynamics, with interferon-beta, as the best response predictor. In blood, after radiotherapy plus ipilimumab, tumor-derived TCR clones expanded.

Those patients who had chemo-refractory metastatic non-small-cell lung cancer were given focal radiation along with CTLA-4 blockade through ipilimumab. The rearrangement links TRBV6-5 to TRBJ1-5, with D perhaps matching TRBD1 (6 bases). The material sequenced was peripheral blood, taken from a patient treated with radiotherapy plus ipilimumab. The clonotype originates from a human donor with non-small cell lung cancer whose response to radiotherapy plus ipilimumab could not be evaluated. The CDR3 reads CASSPSTGFRPQHF. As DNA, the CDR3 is TGTGCCAGCAGCCCGTCGACAGGATTTAGGCCCCAGCATTTT.